One sample yielded the 3 T cell receptor beta chains listed below, sequenced in a study of blood T cells in healthy people across ages. Together with a sample-barcoded 5' primer, a J-beta primer mix was included in a second PCR lasting about 7 to 12 cycles. TCRdb ran MiXCR on the 5' RACE reads and lists one entry per CDR3 protein. Of under 1 million distinct CDR3 sequences detected, about 42% appear once; the ten largest clones hold 15% to 25%. The specimen sequenced was blood. The receptors shown here come from a man in his sixties in good health.

This CDR3 is CAWSVRGEQYF. CDR3 in DNA: TGTGCCTGGAGTGTACGAGGAGAGCAGTACTTC. The chain joins TRBV30 to TRBJ2-7; the D is unclear. Trimming took off 0 bases at V and 7 bases at J, with 7 bases between the two ends. The CDR3 contains 11 residues. Germline V gene sequence: CDR1 GTSNPN, CDR2 SVGIG (reference sequence). The full variable domain, completed using reference TRBV30 and TRBJ2-7, is SQTIHQWPATLVQPVGSPLSLECTVEGTSNPNLYWYRQAAGRGLQLLFYSVGIGQISSEVPQNLSASRPQDRQFILSSKKLLLSDSGFYLCAWSVRGEQYFGPGTRLTVT.

The rearrangement links TRBV6-2 or TRBV6-3 to TRBJ1-2; no firm D call. The V and J ends lost 5 bases and 8 bases respectively, with 12 bases between them. Per the germline V gene, CDR1 is MNHEY and CDR2 is SVGEGT. The CDR3 runs 12 residues. The DNA for the CDR3 is TGTGCCAGCAGTCCCCGAGGTTGGGGCTACACCTTC. Protein: CASSPRGWGYTF.

This clonotype was seen a single time. At one end the junction does not follow the germline gene, possibly because of a read error. The chain employs TRBV10-2 and TRBJ1-2, with a tentative D call TRBD1 (6 bases). The CDR3 runs to 14 residues. The germline V gene has CDR1 WSHSY and CDR2 SAAADI. The CDR3 nucleotides read TGCGCCTGCAGTCGGGACACCTCTAACTATGGCTACACCTTC. The encoded protein is CACSRDTSNYGYTF.